This T cell receptor beta chain was captured by sequencing in a study of cytomegalovirus exposure and HLA in healthy donors. Overall study findings and caveats: CMV serostatus was the sole immune exposure data available.

13 Jbeta primers and 60 Vbeta primers were used for the PCR. Libraries were prepared by immunoSEQ multiplex PCR; TCRdb keeps only in-frame clonotypes and omits some of them. The repertoire holds fewer than 90,000 clones, around 80% seen once, with around 2.7% in the top ten. Regarding this clone: Its antigen is undetermined.

CDR1 and CDR2 from the germline V gene are MNHEY and SMNVEV (reference sequence). With 5 bases clipped from V and 5 bases from J, the junction kept 5 bases outside the gene matches. CDR3 length equals 14 residues. The clonotype comes from a male donor in good health and CMV-seropositive. This chain links TRBV27 with TRBJ2-5, with 10 positions matching TRBD2. The sequencing input was PBMCs. The CDR3 nucleotides read TGTGCCAGCAGTCTAGCGGGAGTCGGTGAGACCCAGTACTTC. It encodes CASSLAGVGETQYF.